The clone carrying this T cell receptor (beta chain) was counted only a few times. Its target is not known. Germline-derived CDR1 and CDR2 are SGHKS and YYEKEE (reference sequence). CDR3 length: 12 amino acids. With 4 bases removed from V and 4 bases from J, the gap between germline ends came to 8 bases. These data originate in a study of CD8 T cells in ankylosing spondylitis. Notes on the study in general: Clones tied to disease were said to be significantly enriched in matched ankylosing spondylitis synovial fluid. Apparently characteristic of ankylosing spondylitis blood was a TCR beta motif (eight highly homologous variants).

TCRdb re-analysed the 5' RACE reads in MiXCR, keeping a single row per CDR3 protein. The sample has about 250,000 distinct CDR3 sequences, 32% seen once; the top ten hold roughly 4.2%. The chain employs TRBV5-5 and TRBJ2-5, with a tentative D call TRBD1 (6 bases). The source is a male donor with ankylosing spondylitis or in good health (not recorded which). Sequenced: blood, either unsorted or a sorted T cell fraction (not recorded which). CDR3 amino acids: CASSQGLETQYF. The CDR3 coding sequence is TGTGCCAGCAGCCAGGGGCTAGAGACCCAGTACTTC.